This TCR beta chain was observed in a study of blood T cell repertoires in COVID-19. The V gene lost 2 bases and the J gene lost 7 bases, with 14 bases spanning the gap. This CDR3 is built from 15 residues. Germline V CDR1 and CDR2: MNHEY, SVGAGI. TCRdb keeps only in-frame clones here, not all; method: immunoSEQ multiplex PCR. The data show a few hundred thousand clones, 70% to 90% seen once. Sequencing was done on a sample of peripheral blood. The sequence derives from a woman aged 45 to 65 with COVID-19, enrolled during active disease. The chain is built from TRBV6-5 and TRBJ1-4; possibly TRBD1 for D (6 bases). CDR3 DNA: TGTGCCAGCAGTTACATACAGGGTCAGGGTGAAAAACTGTTTTTT. It codes for CASSYIQGQGEKLFF.